The 31 T cell receptor beta chains below all came from one sample that was sequenced in a study of cytotoxic CD8 clonotypes in ibrutinib-treated CLL. Only in-frame clones appear in the TCRdb table, and some are missing; sequencing was by immunoSEQ multiplex PCR. The repertoire holds some 28,000 clones, with approximately 62% as singletons. The sample in question was PBMCs, obtained before ibrutinib treatment. These receptor sequences come from a human donor with chronic lymphocytic leukemia.

The chain combines TRBV10-2 with TRBJ2-5; 10 bases map to TRBD2. Trimming took 6 bases from V and 3 from J; bases not matched to a gene: 4. Germline CDR1 is WSHSY and CDR2 is SAAADI. This CDR3 contains 14 residues. The CDR3 nucleotides are TGCGCCAGCAGGTACCTAGCGGGGGAAGAGACCCAGTACTTC. Translated, it gives CASRYLAGEETQYF.

The chain joins TRBV19 to TRBJ2-6; weak D call: TRBD2 (6 bases). Germline CDR1 reads LNHDA; CDR2 reads SQIVND (reference sequence). The CDR3 loop spans 17 amino acids. V was cut by 4 bases and J by 2 bases, with 15 bases left in between. The CDR3 here is CASSSDGGGAGANVLTF. The CDR3 bases are TGTGCCAGTAGTAGCGACGGGGGAGGCGCTGGGGCCAACGTCCTGACTTTC.

This sequence joins TRBV9 and TRBJ2-7; D unresolved. The CDR3 totals 16 residues. V was trimmed by 3 bases and J by 1 base, leaving 17 bases between them. Germline V gene data show CDR1 as SGDLS and CDR2 as YYNGEE. The CDR3 is CASSEALVAASYEQYF. The DNA for the CDR3 is TGTGCCAGCAGCGAGGCGCTGGTGGCAGCGTCCTACGAGCAGTACTTC. The whole variable domain, filled in from reference TRBV9 and TRBJ2-7, reads DSGVTQTPKHLITATGQRVTLRCSPRSGDLSVYWYQQSLDQGLQFLIQYYNGEERAKGNILERFSAQQFPDLHSELNLSSLELGDSALYFCASSEALVAASYEQYFGPGTRLTVT.

V gene TRBV5-5 combines with J gene TRBJ2-5; D ambiguous. In germline, CDR1 is SGHKS, CDR2 YYEKEE (reference sequence). The V and J ends lost 2 bases and 4 bases respectively, with 3 bases between them. The CDR3 covers 11 residues. In DNA, the CDR3 is TGTGCCAGCAGCTTTGTAGAGACCCAGTACTTC. This sequence encodes CASSFVETQYF.

This clone occurred once. The J gene is TRBJ2-5, the V gene TRBV7-2, with D hard to call. Germline CDR1 reads SGHTA; CDR2 reads FQGNSA. This CDR3 has 12 amino acids. Trimming took off 1 base at V and 5 bases at J, with 5 bases between the two ends. The CDR3 nucleotides are TGTGCCAGCAGCTTAGGTCCGGAGACCCAGTACTTC. Translated, it gives CASSLGPETQYF.

The V call is TRBV2, the J call TRBJ1-2; D is undetermined. The CDR3 consists of 13 residues. Trimming took 11 bases from V and 2 from J, leaving 15 bases between them. Germline V gene sequence: CDR1 SNHLY, CDR2 FYNNEI. CDR3 bases: TGTGCCGGGTGCCAGGACGGCAACTATGGCTACACCTTC. It specifies CAGCQDGNYGYTF.

The chain combines TRBV29-1 with TRBJ2-7, with TRBD1 as a possible D gene (5 bases). Looked up from germline, CDR1 is SQVTM and CDR2 is ANQGSEA. CDR3 length: 13 residues. V was trimmed by 6 bases and J by 5 bases, leaving 17 bases between them. The CDR3 region is CSVADIAGNEQYF. In nucleotides, the CDR3 is TGCAGCGTGGCCGACATTGCAGGGAACGAGCAGTACTTC.

V usage is TRBV5-8 and J usage is TRBJ1-2, with D perhaps matching TRBD1 (6 bases). Trimming cost V 4 bases and J 4 bases, with 11 bases left between them. The length of the CDR3 is 13 residues. The germline gives CDR1 SGHTS, CDR2 YDEGEE. The CDR3 is CASSPDSLYGYTF. In nucleotides, the CDR3 is TGTGCCAGCAGCCCGGACAGCCTCTATGGCTACACCTTC.

This chain joins TRBV19 and TRBJ1-2, with D unclear. V was clipped by 11 bases and J by 1 base, with 20 bases between them. The length of the CDR3 is 15 residues. Germline CDR1 and CDR2: LNHDA and SQIVND (reference sequence). The CDR3 DNA sequence: TGTGCCTATAGGGATAGGTGGCAGAGTAACTATGGCTACACCTTC. Protein: CAYRDRWQSNYGYTF.

The chain couples TRBV19 to TRBJ2-3; D might be TRBD1 (6 bases). Germline CDR1 reads LNHDA; CDR2 reads SQIVND (reference sequence). The CDR3 extends over 14 amino acids. The germline V and J ends were trimmed by 2 bases and 4 bases, with 10 bases remaining between them. CDR3 sequence: CASSITGWADTQYF. In DNA form, the CDR3 reads TGTGCCAGTAGTATAACAGGGTGGGCAGATACGCAGTATTTT.

The table lists this clone with a few counts. The genes are TRBV28 and TRBJ2-7; D is uncertain. Germline CDR1 is MDHEN and CDR2 is SYDVKM. V gave up 8 bases and J gave up 7 bases, with 24 bases separating them. The CDR3 has 15 amino acids. As DNA, the CDR3 is TGTGCCAGCTCAACAAGAGACATATGGCCTGGGGAGCAGTACTTC. Encoded protein: CASSTRDIWPGEQYF.

This clone was seen a handful of times. V gene TRBV27 combines with J gene TRBJ2-7; D is possibly TRBD2 (6 bases). CDR3 size: 15 residues. V was pared by 6 bases and J by 2 bases, with 17 bases between. CDR1 MNHEY and CDR2 SMNVEV come from the germline V gene (reference sequence). The CDR3 spells CASSPLRDSTYEQYF. CDR3 nucleotide sequence: TGTGCCAGCAGCCCTTTACGGGACTCGACCTACGAGCAGTACTTC.

The chain joins TRBV11-2 to TRBJ2-1, with 9 bases identical to TRBD2. The length of the CDR3 is 14 residues. CDR1 and CDR2 from the germline V gene are SGHAT and FQNNGV. V gave up 5 bases and J gave up 9 bases; unmatched junction bases: 8. As DNA, the CDR3 is TGTGCCAGCAGCCTAGCCGGGACTAGCCTTGAGCAGTTCTTC. It encodes CASSLAGTSLEQFF.

This clone was found once. This sequence joins TRBV6-5 and TRBJ2-7; 10 bases match TRBD1. V lost 0 bases and J lost 2; bases outside the gene matches: 1. The CDR3 sequence is 15 residues long. The germline V gene encodes CDR1 MNHEY and CDR2 SVGAGI. Here the CDR3 DNA reads TGTGCCAGCAGTTACTCGACAGGGGGCACCTACGAGCAGTACTTC. Protein sequence: CASSYSTGGTYEQYF.

The chain is built from TRBV30 and TRBJ2-3, with no clear D. The CDR3 runs 12 residues. V lost 0 bases and J 6 bases, leaving 7 bases between the germline ends. Looked up from germline, CDR1 is GTSNPN and CDR2 is SVGIG (reference sequence). CDR3 coding DNA: TGTGCCTGGAGTGTAGGTTCGGATACGCAGTATTTT. This sequence encodes CAWSVGSDTQYF. The full variable domain, its missing parts supplied by reference TRBV30 and TRBJ2-3, is SQTIHQWPATLVQPVGSPLSLECTVEGTSNPNLYWYRQAAGRGLQLLFYSVGIGQISSEVPQNLSASRPQDRQFILSSKKLLLSDSGFYLCAWSVGSDTQYFGPGTRLTVL.

The sample holds a few counts of this clone. J is TRBJ1-1 and V is TRBV28, with D tentatively TRBD1 (6 bases). Germline CDR1 MDHEN, CDR2 SYDVKM. The CDR3 extends over 15 amino acids. Trimming took 3 bases from V and 0 from J, leaving 11 bases between them. CDR3 nucleotides: TGTGCCAGCAGTTTGCCCGGACAGTTGAACACTGAAGCTTTCTTT. Its protein product is CASSLPGQLNTEAFF.

The chain carries TRBV5-5 and TRBJ2-2; the D gene could be TRBD1 or TRBD2 (5 bases each). The CDR3 is 15 amino acids. Trimming removed 3 bases from V and 0 bases from J, with 9 bases in between. The V gene's germline CDR1 is SGHKS and CDR2 YYEKEE (reference sequence). This chain's CDR3 is CASSWGISNTGELFF. The CDR3 region has the DNA TGTGCCAGCAGCTGGGGGATTTCGAACACCGGGGAGCTGTTTTTT.

The chain uses TRBV9 and TRBJ1-1; TRBD1 aligns across 10 bases. CDR1 is SGDLS and CDR2 is YYNGEE in the germline V gene. The CDR3 runs to 16 residues. J lost 3 bases, V lost 2 bases, and 7 bases had no gene match. CDR3 sequence reads: CASSVAVDRGDTEAFF. The CDR3 DNA reads TGTGCCAGCAGCGTGGCCGTGGACAGGGGGGACACTGAAGCTTTCTTT.

By sample fraction, this clone is medium-sized (0.01 to 0.1%). The chain couples TRBV29-1 to TRBJ2-2; 12 bases line up with TRBD1. CDR3 length equals 19 residues. Germline CDR1 is SQVTM and CDR2 is ANQGSEA. Losses at the gene ends were 7 bases for V and 6 bases for J; bases not matched to a gene: 21. CDR3 region: CSASGQGAGTLALAGELFF. The CDR3 DNA reads TGCAGCGCCTCGGGACAGGGGGCTGGAACGCTAGCTCTGGCCGGGGAGCTGTTTTTT.

This rearrangement joins TRBV11-2 to TRBJ1-1; D is ambiguous. CDR1 and CDR2 (germline): SGHAT, FQNNGV. This CDR3 region has 12 residues. Trimming shortened V by 4 bases and J by 7 bases, and 10 bases separated the two germline ends. The CDR3 nucleotides read TGTGCCAGCAGCTCCCTAAAGGGTGAAGCTTTCTTT. This gives the protein CASSSLKGEAFF.

The CDR3 bases are TGTGCCAGTAGTAGCCCAGGGGAAGTAACTGAAGCTTTCTTT. The encoded protein is CASSSPGEVTEAFF. The rearrangement links TRBV19 to TRBJ1-1, with D possibly being TRBD1 (6 bases). Germline V gene sequence: CDR1 LNHDA, CDR2 SQIVND (reference sequence). Deletions cut 4 bases from V and 5 bases from J, with 14 bases between. This CDR3 has 14 amino acids.

The chain couples TRBV30 to TRBJ2-2; perhaps TRBD1 as D (7 bases). Looked up from germline, CDR1 is GTSNPN and CDR2 is SVGIG (reference sequence). Trimming removed 5 bases from V and 1 base from J, with 14 bases in between. The CDR3 loop spans 15 amino acids. CDR3 in DNA: TGTGCCTGGGACCGGGGGACAGTGAACACCGGGGAGCTGTTTTTT. This sequence encodes CAWDRGTVNTGELFF. Together with reference TRBV30 and TRBJ2-2, the CDR3 gives the full variable domain: SQTIHQWPATLVQPVGSPLSLECTVEGTSNPNLYWYRQAAGRGLQLLFYSVGIGQISSEVPQNLSASRPQDRQFILSSKKLLLSDSGFYLCAWDRGTVNTGELFFGEGSRLTVL.

The CDR3 reads CASSIGYEQYF. The CDR3 coding sequence is TGTGCCAGCTCAATCGGCTACGAGCAGTACTTC. The chain has TRBV18 and TRBJ2-7; D not resolved. The CDR3 sequence is 11 residues long. V lost 5 bases to trimming and J lost 3 bases, with 5 bases between them. Germline lookup yields CDR1 KGHSH and CDR2 LQKENI.

V gene TRBV7-3 combines with J gene TRBJ2-3; D is unresolved. CDR3 length: 14 amino acids. The germline gives CDR1 SGHTA, CDR2 FQGTGA. V gave up 0 bases and J gave up 2 bases, with 6 bases separating them. The CDR3 spells CASSLTSNTDTQYF. The CDR3 nucleotides read TGTGCCAGCAGCTTAACGTCCAACACAGATACGCAGTATTTT.

The chain combines TRBV11-3 with TRBJ2-1; 9 bases line up with TRBD2. Germline values: CDR1 SGHNT, CDR2 YENEEA. Unmatched junction bases numbered 9, after V lost 5 bases and J lost 4 bases. This CDR3 is 16 amino acids long. Written as DNA, the CDR3 is TGTGCCAGCAGCCCGGGCGGGGGGGCCGGATACAATGAGCAGTTCTTC. Translation gives CASSPGGGAGYNEQFF.

The rearrangement uses TRBV2 and TRBJ2-3; the match to TRBD2 covers 9 bases. The junction had 1 base not matched to a gene; V was cut back by 0 bases and J by 3 bases. Germline CDR1 reads SNHLY; CDR2 reads FYNNEI. This CDR3 region has 15 residues. The CDR3 coding sequence is TGTGCCAGCAGTGAAGCGGCGGGAGGGACAGATACGCAGTATTTT. Protein: CASSEAAGGTDTQYF.

This clone was observed a handful of times. The V call is TRBV11-2, the J call TRBJ1-1; D is uncertain. CDR3 size: 13 residues. Germline values: CDR1 SGHAT, CDR2 FQNNGV. V was clipped by 8 bases and J by 5 bases, with 15 bases between them. CDR3 protein: CASSRGEKTEAFF. Here the CDR3 DNA reads TGTGCCAGCTCTCGCGGAGAGAAGACTGAAGCTTTCTTT. The full variable domain, rest sourced from reference TRBV11-2 and TRBJ1-1, is EAGVAQSPRYKIIEKRQSVAFWCNPISGHATLYWYQQILGQGPKLLIQFQNNGVVDDSQLPKDRFSAERLKGVDSTLKIQPAKLEDSAVYLCASSRGEKTEAFFGQGTRLTVV.

This chain uses TRBV9 with TRBJ2-7; 12 bases match TRBD2. CDR3 length: 16 residues. Germline CDR1 SGDLS, CDR2 YYNGEE. The J segment lost 2 bases and the V segment lost 4 bases, leaving 7 bases of the junction unmatched. CDR3 sequence (DNA): TGTGCCAGCAGCCCCGAGAGACTAGCGGGGGCCTACGAGCAGTACTTC. It is translated as CASSPERLAGAYEQYF.

J is TRBJ2-5 and V is TRBV9; possible D gene TRBD1, 5 bases. Germline V gives CDR1 SGDLS, CDR2 YYNGEE. The V end was cut by 0 bases, the J end by 3 bases, with 6 bases between. The length of the CDR3 is 13 residues. CDR3 DNA sequence: TGTGCCAGCAGCGTAGGCAGGGAAGAGACCCAGTACTTC. Translating it yields CASSVGREETQYF.

The chain uses TRBV2 and TRBJ2-1, with 10 bases fitting TRBD2. The V gene's germline CDR1 is SNHLY and CDR2 FYNNEI. The CDR3 length is 17 residues. Unmatched junction bases numbered 19, after V lost 7 bases and J lost 10 bases. Written as DNA, the CDR3 is TGTGCCAGCAACCCCCCACAACAAGCGGGGGGGTGGGGGGAGCAGTTCTTC. Translation: CASNPPQQAGGWGEQFF.

The chain links TRBV21-1 to TRBJ1-2; the D call of TRBD1 is as the table states it, not checked on the DNA. TRBV21-1 is reported as a pseudogene. This CDR3 has 17 amino acids. The DNA of the CDR3 is TGTGCCAGCAGCAAGAAACCGGGACAGGGTACATTGTATGGCTACACCTTC. Its protein is CASSKKPGQGTLYGYTF.